The clone carrying this T cell receptor (beta chain) has a single count. The sample originates from a study of glioma-infiltrating T cells after dendritic cell vaccination. Patients had residual fresh-frozen tumor tissue and more than two years of survival data. None of the glioblastoma patients had an isocitrate dehydrogenase mutation. The primer mix had 60 V beta and 13 J beta primers. Repertoires were generated with immunoSEQ multiplex PCR, while TCRdb's copy carries only in-frame clones and drops some. The sample lists over 80,000 clones, about 90% seen once, with roughly 3.2% in the top ten. The source was blood, collected before dendritic cell vaccination. The sequence derives from a human donor with glioblastoma.

The CDR3 DNA reads as TGTGCCAGCTCTATCTTGGATGAGCAGTTCTTC. It specifies CASSILDEQFF. The chain employs TRBV6-5 and TRBJ2-1; no clear D. Trimming removed 8 bases from V and 8 bases from J, with 10 bases in between. Germline assignment: CDR1 MNHEY and CDR2 SVGAGI. The CDR3 length is 11 residues.